This is a list of T cell receptor beta chains from one sample in a study of T cell changes during pregnancy in multiple sclerosis. TCRdb's copy holds only in-frame clones and misses some; the assay was immunoSEQ multiplex PCR. The sample lists 90,000 or so clones; approximately 90% were seen once. The specimen was PBMCs, collected in the first trimester of pregnancy. Receptors originate from a female donor in good health, serving as a control in a pregnancy study. Some clones in this sample may be carry-over from other donors' samples. Both conserved end residues are part of each CDR3. Fields, in order: V gene, J gene, D gene, clone size, CDR3 DNA, CDR3 protein. A D gene is named only where the DNA matches it firmly. Some rows mark clone size as missing; the rest say once, few, many or name a class of expanded clone.

TRBV5-1,TRBJ2-1,-,-,TGCGCCAGCAGCCGATACCAGGACTCGTATTACAATGAGCAGTTCTTC,CASSRYQDSYYNEQFF
TRBV6-4,TRBJ2-7,-,-,TGTGCCAGCGGCGCCGGGACAAGCTCCTACGAGCAGTACTTC,CASGAGTSSYEQYF
TRBV5-5,TRBJ2-5,TRBD2,-,TGTGCCAGCAGCTTGGGAAGCGGGGGGGCCTGGGAGACCCAGTACTTC,CASSLGSGGAWETQYF
TRBV18,TRBJ2-3,TRBD2,-,TGTGCCAGCTCACGCCCGACTAGCGGCACAGATACGCAGTATTTT,CASSRPTSGTDTQYF
TRBV6-6,TRBJ2-7,-,-,TGTGCCAGCAGTTCCTTATCGGGCAGGGACTACGAGCAGTACTTC,CASSSLSGRDYEQYF
TRBV5-4,TRBJ1-2,TRBD1,-,TGTGCCAGCAGCGGGACAGGGTGGGGCTACACCTTC,CASSGTGWGYTF
TRBV7-8,TRBJ2-7,-,-,TGTGCCAGCAGCTCCGACGGGACCTACGAGCAGTACTTC,CASSSDGTYEQYF
TRBV28,TRBJ2-7,TRBD2,-,TGTGTTTCTGGGGACTACCGGGGGGGCGAGCAGTACTTC,CVSGDYRGGEQYF
TRBV7-8,TRBJ2-1,-,-,TGTGCCAGCACCATCCGGGGGGCCGAGAATGAGCAGTTCTTC,CASTIRGAENEQFF
TRBV18,TRBJ2-2,-,-,TGTGCCAGCTCACCATGGGGAATGACAGCGAACACCGGGGAGCTGTTTTTT,CASSPWGMTANTGELFF
TRBV5-4,TRBJ1-3,-,-,TGTGCCAGCAGCTGGGAGAACACCATATATTTT,CASSWENTIYF
TRBV4-3,TRBJ1-2,TRBD1,few,TGCGCCAGCAGCCAAGAACAGGGGTTGAACTATGGCTACACCTTC,CASSQEQGLNYGYTF
TRBV20-1,TRBJ1-1,-,few,TGCAGTGCCGAACGGGGAACTGAAGCTTTCTTT,CSAERGTEAFF
TRBV30,TRBJ2-7,TRBD2,-,TGTGCCTGGAGTCCTTTGCGGGAGACCCTCTCCTACGAGCAGTACTTC,CAWSPLRETLSYEQYF
TRBV4-1,TRBJ2-2,-,-,TGCGCCAGCAGCCAAGAGGGGGCAACCGGGGAGCTGTTTTTT,CASSQEGATGELFF